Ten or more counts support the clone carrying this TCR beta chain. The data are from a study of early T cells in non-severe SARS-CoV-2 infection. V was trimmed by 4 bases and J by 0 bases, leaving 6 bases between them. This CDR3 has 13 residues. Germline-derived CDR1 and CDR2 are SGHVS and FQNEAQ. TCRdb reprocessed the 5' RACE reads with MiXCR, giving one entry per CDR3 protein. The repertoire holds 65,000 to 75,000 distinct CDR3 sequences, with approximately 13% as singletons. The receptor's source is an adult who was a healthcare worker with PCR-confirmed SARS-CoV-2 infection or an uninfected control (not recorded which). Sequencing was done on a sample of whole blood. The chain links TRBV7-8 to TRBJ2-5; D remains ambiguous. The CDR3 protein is CASSSHYQETQYF. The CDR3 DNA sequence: TGTGCCAGCAGCTCCCACTACCAAGAGACCCAGTACTTC.